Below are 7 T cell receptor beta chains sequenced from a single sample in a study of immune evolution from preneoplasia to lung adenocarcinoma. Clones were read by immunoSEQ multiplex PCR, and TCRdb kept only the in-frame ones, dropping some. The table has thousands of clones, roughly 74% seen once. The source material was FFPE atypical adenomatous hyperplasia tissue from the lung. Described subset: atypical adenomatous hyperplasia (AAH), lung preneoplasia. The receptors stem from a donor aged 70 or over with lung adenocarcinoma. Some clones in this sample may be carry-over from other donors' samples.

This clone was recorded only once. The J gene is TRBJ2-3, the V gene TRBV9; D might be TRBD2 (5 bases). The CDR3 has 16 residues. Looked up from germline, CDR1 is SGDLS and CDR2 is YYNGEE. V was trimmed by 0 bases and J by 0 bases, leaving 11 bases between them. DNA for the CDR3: TGTGCCAGCAGCGTAGCGCCAGCGGAGAGCACAGATACGCAGTATTTT. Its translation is CASSVAPAESTDTQYF.

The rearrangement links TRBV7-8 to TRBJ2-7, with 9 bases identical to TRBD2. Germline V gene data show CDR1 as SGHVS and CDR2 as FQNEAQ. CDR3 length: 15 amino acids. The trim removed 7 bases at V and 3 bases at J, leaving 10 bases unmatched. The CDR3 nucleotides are TGTGCCAGCACCCCGCATCTAGCGGGAATCTACGAGCAGTACTTC. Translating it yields CASTPHLAGIYEQYF.

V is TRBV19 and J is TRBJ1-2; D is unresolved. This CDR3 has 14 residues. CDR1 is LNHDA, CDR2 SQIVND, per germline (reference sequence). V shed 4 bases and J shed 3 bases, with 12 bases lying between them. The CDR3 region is CASSTDWEDYGYTF. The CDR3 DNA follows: TGTGCCAGTAGTACTGACTGGGAGGACTATGGCTACACCTTC.

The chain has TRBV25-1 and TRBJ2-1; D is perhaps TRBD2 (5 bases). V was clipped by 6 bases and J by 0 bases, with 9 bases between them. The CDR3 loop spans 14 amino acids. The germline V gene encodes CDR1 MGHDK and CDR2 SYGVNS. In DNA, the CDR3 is TGTGCCAGCAGCGACTATTTCTCCTACAATGAGCAGTTCTTC. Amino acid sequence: CASSDYFSYNEQFF.

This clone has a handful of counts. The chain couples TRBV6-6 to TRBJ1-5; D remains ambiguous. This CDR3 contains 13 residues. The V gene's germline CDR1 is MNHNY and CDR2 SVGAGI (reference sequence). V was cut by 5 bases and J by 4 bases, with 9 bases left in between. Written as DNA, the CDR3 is TGTGCCAGCAGTACGGGCCAAAATCAGCCCCAGCATTTT. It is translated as CASSTGQNQPQHF.

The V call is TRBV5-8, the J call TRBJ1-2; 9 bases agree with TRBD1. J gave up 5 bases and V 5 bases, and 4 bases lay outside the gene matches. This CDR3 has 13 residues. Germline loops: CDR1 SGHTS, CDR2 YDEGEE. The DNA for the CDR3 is TGTGCCAGCAGGAGGACAGGGGAGTATGGCTACACCTTC. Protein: CASRRTGEYGYTF.

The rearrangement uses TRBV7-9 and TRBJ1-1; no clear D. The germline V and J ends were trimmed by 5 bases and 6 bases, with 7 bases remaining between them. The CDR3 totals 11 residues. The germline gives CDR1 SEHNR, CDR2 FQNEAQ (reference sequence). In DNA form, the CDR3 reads TGTGCCAGCAGCCGGACTCCTGAAGCTTTCTTT. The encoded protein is CASSRTPEAFF.